This is a list of T cell receptor beta chains from one sample in a study of blood T cell repertoires in COVID-19. The assay was immunoSEQ multiplex PCR, and TCRdb's table has in-frame clones only and misses some. The table shows under 150,000 clones, with approximately 83% occurring only once. Sequenced sample: peripheral blood. The receptor source for this set is a man aged 40-49 years with active or convalescent COVID-19. The CDR3 runs from the conserved cysteine through the conserved F or W. The D gene is left open where the match is weak. Clone size, where shown, is once, few, many, or a class for clones that have expanded.

abundance: NA
v_gene: TRBV3-1/TRBV3-2
j_gene: TRBJ1-1
d_gene: NA
CDR3aa: CASTLRGGNAEAFF
CDR3nt: TGTGCCAGCACCCTAAGGGGGGGGAATGCCGAAGCTTTCTTT

abundance: NA
v_gene: TRBV4-3
j_gene: TRBJ2-1
d_gene: NA
CDR3aa: CASSQKQPPFDEQFF
CDR3nt: TGCGCCAGCAGCCAAAAACAGCCTCCCTTTGATGAGCAGTTCTTC

abundance: NA
v_gene: TRBV5-4
j_gene: TRBJ1-1
d_gene: NA
CDR3aa: CASSSFFLGGGSGTEAFF
CDR3nt: TGTGCCAGCAGCTCCTTTTTTTTGGGGGGTGGGTCGGGGACTGAAGCTTTCTTT

abundance: NA
v_gene: TRBV6-5
j_gene: TRBJ2-5
d_gene: TRBD2
CDR3aa: CASSYSSGGVQETQYF
CDR3nt: TGTGCCAGCAGTTACTCTAGCGGGGGGGTCCAAGAGACCCAGTACTTC

abundance: NA
v_gene: TRBV10-1
j_gene: TRBJ2-5
d_gene: NA
CDR3aa: CASSESEAGGQETQYF
CDR3nt: TGCGCCAGCAGTGAGTCCGAGGCCGGGGGCCAAGAGACCCAGTACTTC

abundance: NA
v_gene: TRBV19
j_gene: TRBJ1-5
d_gene: NA
CDR3aa: CASSIVRVDSNQPQHF
CDR3nt: TGTGCCAGTAGTATTGTCAGGGTAGATAGCAATCAGCCCCAGCATTTT

abundance: NA
v_gene: TRBV11-2
j_gene: TRBJ1-3
d_gene: NA
CDR3aa: CASSSSLSGNTIYF
CDR3nt: TGTGCCAGCAGCTCCTCCCTCTCTGGAAACACCATATATTTT

abundance: few
v_gene: TRBV24-1
j_gene: TRBJ2-1
d_gene: NA
CDR3aa: CATSDPGSYNEQFF
CDR3nt: TGTGCCACCAGTGATCCAGGCTCCTACAATGAGCAGTTCTTC

abundance: NA
v_gene: TRBV2
j_gene: TRBJ2-5
d_gene: TRBD2
CDR3aa: CASSGTSGGQETQYF
CDR3nt: TGTGCCAGCAGTGGGACTAGCGGGGGCCAAGAGACCCAGTACTTC

abundance: NA
v_gene: TRBV5-4
j_gene: TRBJ2-1
d_gene: NA
CDR3aa: CASSLPTTNNEQFF
CDR3nt: TGTGCCAGCAGCTTGCCGACTACCAACAATGAGCAGTTCTTC

abundance: NA
v_gene: TRBV18
j_gene: TRBJ1-5
d_gene: TRBD1
CDR3aa: CASSPQGQANQPQHF
CDR3nt: TGTGCCAGCTCACCACAAGGACAGGCAAATCAGCCCCAGCATTTT

abundance: NA
v_gene: TRBV9
j_gene: TRBJ2-1
d_gene: TRBD1
CDR3aa: CASSVGGTGGHLTYNEQFF
CDR3nt: TGTGCCAGCAGCGTAGGGGGGACAGGGGGCCATTTGACCTACAATGAGCAGTTCTTC

abundance: NA
v_gene: TRBV5-4
j_gene: TRBJ2-6
d_gene: NA
CDR3aa: CASSLKAGGLGANVLTF
CDR3nt: TGTGCCAGCAGCTTGAAGGCAGGGGGGCTCGGGGCCAACGTCCTGACTTTC

abundance: few
v_gene: TRBV30
j_gene: TRBJ1-5
d_gene: NA
CDR3aa: CAWSPTVGNQPQHF
CDR3nt: TGTGCCTGGAGCCCGACAGTCGGCAATCAGCCCCAGCATTTT

abundance: NA
v_gene: TRBV5-4
j_gene: TRBJ2-5
d_gene: TRBD1
CDR3aa: CASSLGTGRRETQYF
CDR3nt: TGTGCCAGCAGCTTGGGGACAGGGAGGAGAGAGACCCAGTACTTC

abundance: NA
v_gene: TRBV7-9
j_gene: TRBJ1-1
d_gene: NA
CDR3aa: CASRWSTEAFF
CDR3nt: TGTGCCAGTCGGTGGTCCACTGAAGCTTTCTTT